This T cell receptor (beta chain) derives from a study of technical replicates of blood from a handful of donors. Looked up from germline, CDR1 is SQVTM and CDR2 is ANQGSEA. V was trimmed by 5 bases and J by 1 base, leaving 8 bases between them. The CDR3 consists of 12 residues. This clone came up a few times. The table came from immunoSEQ multiplex PCR; TCRdb's copy has only in-frame clones and leaves some out. The sample yields approximately 75,000 clones, approximately 78% seen once. Input material: PBMCs. This clonotype was sampled from a human donor in good health. Some clones in this sample may be carry-over from other donors' samples. The chain has TRBV29-1 and TRBJ1-1; perhaps TRBD1 as D (6 bases). CDR3 amino acids: CSVMTGNTEAFF. DNA of the CDR3: TGCAGCGTTATGACAGGGAACACTGAAGCTTTCTTT.